This T cell receptor beta chain was observed in a study of T-cell memory formation after mild COVID-19. Study-wide points: Contracting clones, day 15 to 85, had balanced CD4/CD8, and later expanders favored CD4+.

CDR1 and CDR2 from the germline V gene are MDHEN and SYDVKM. V lost 3 bases and J 2 bases, leaving 11 bases between the germline ends. This CDR3 spans 14 amino acids. To note about this clonotype: What it binds is not known.

TCRdb reprocessed the 5' RACE reads with MiXCR, giving one entry per CDR3 protein. The table has nearly 250,000 distinct CDR3 sequences, about 16% seen once. This sequence was found in an adult woman who had mild COVID-19 (a few samples of this study predate the infection). Cell type and time point are not known. This chain joins TRBV28 and TRBJ2-7; possible D gene TRBD2, 6 bases. The sample was PBMCs or a T cell subset sorted from them (not recorded which). DNA for the CDR3: TGTGCCAGCAGTTTGGAGGGTTCTCCCTACGAGCAGTACTTC. As protein: CASSLEGSPYEQYF.